The T cell receptor beta chain under discussion was sequenced for a study of control samples from healthy donors and cancer patients. Losses at the gene ends were 0 bases for V and 5 bases for J; bases not matched to a gene: 8. Per germline, CDR1 SGHRS and CDR2 YFSETQ. This CDR3 has 17 amino acids. Using immunoSEQ multiplex PCR, the repertoire was profiled, and TCRdb retains in-frame clones only, with some absent. The sample holds 50,000 to 65,000 clones, less than 95% seen once. Sequencing input: PBMCs. The chain combines TRBV5-1 with TRBJ2-1; 10 bases align to TRBD2. The clonotype originates from a woman aged 45-65 years with colorectal cancer. The CDR3 DNA reads TGCGCCAGCAGCTTGGTACCAAGCGGGGGGGGAGACAATGAGCAGTTCTTC. Translating it yields CASSLVPSGGGDNEQFF.